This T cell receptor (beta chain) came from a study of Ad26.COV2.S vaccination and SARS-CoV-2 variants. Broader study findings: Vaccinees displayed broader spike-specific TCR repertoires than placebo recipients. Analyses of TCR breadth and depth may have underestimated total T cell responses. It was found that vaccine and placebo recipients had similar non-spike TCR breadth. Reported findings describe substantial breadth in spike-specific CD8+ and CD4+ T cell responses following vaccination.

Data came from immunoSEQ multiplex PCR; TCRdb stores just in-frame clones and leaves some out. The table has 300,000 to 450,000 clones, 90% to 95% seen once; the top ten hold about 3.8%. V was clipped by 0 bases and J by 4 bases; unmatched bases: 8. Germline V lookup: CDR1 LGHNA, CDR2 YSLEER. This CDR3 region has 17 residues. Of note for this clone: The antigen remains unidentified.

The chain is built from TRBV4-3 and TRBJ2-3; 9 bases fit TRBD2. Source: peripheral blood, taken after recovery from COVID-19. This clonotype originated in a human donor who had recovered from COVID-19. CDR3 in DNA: TGCGCCAGCAGCCAAGATTTGAATAGCGGGGGTTCAGATACGCAGTATTTT. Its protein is CASSQDLNSGGSDTQYF.